This T cell receptor (beta chain) was identified during a study of blood T cell repertoires in COVID-19. Produced via immunoSEQ multiplex PCR; TCRdb's table is partial and in-frame only. The data show more than 200,000 clones, roughly 84% seen once. The CDR3 is 15 residues long. V was shortened by 4 bases and J by 6 bases, with 18 bases between the two germline ends. In germline, CDR1 is MNHEY, CDR2 SMNVEV (reference sequence). The source of this sequence is a man aged 55 to 69 with acute or convalescent COVID-19. This chain joins TRBV27 and TRBJ1-2; D not resolved. Material: peripheral blood. The CDR3 DNA reads TGTGCCAGCAGTTATTCGTACGGGGAGGCGAATGGCTACACCTTC. It is translated as CASSYSYGEANGYTF.